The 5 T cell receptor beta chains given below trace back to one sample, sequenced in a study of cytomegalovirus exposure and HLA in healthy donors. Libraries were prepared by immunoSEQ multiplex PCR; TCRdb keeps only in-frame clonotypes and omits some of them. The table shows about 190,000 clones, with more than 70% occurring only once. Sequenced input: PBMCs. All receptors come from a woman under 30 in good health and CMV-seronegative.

The CDR3: CASSSLSGGGSYGYTF. Written as DNA, the CDR3 is TGCGCCAGCAGCTCGCTGTCGGGGGGAGGGTCCTATGGCTACACCTTC. V and J are TRBV5-1 and TRBJ1-2; tentative D call: TRBD1 (5 bases). Per germline, CDR1 SGHRS and CDR2 YFSETQ. This CDR3 comprises 16 residues. V was cut by 3 bases and J by 4 bases, with 19 bases left in between. Using reference TRBV5-1 and TRBJ1-2 for the parts outside the CDR3, the full variable domain is KAGVTQTPRYLIKTRGQQVTLSCSPISGHRSVSWYQQTPGQGLQFLFEYFSETQRNKGNFPGRFSGRQFSNSRSEMNVSTLELGDSALYLCASSSLSGGGSYGYTFGSGTRLTVV.

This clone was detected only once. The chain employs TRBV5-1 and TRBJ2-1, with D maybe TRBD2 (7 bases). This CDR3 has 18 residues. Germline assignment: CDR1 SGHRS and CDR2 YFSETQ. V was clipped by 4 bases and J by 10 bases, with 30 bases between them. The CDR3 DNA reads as TGCGCCAGCAGCCGTCTCACGCGCCAAGGGGGAGGGGTAGGGGAGCAGTTCTTC. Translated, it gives CASSRLTRQGGGVGEQFF. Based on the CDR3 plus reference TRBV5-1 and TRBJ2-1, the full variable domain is KAGVTQTPRYLIKTRGQQVTLSCSPISGHRSVSWYQQTPGQGLQFLFEYFSETQRNKGNFPGRFSGRQFSNSRSEMNVSTLELGDSALYLCASSRLTRQGGGVGEQFFGPGTRLTVL.

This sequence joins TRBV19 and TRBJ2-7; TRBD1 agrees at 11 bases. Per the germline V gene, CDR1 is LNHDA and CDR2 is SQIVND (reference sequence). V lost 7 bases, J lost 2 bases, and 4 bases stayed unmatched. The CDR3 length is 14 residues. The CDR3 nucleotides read TGTGCCAGTACCCCGGGACAGGGGGCCTACGAGCAGTACTTC. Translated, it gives CASTPGQGAYEQYF.

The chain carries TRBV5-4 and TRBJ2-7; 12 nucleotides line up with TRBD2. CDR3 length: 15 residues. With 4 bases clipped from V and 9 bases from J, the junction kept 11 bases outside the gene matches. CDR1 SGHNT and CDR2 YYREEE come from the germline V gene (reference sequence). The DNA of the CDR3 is TGTGCCAGCAGCGCAGGACTAGCGGGAAAGGATTCGCAGTACTTC. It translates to CASSAGLAGKDSQYF.

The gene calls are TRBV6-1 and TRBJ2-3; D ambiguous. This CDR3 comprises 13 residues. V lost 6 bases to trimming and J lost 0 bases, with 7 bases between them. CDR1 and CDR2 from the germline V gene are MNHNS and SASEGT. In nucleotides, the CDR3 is TGTGCCAGCAGGGAGTCGAGCACAGATACGCAGTATTTT. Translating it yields CASRESSTDTQYF.